This TCR beta chain came from a study of response to subunit inactivated influenza vaccine. The study, taken as a whole, reports: The authors suggested that every seasonal influenza vaccination recruits few new T cells.

In the case of this clonotype: Its antigen is currently unknown.

The germline CDR1 and CDR2 sequences are DFQATT and SNEGSKA (reference sequence). The CDR3 has 15 residues. Trimming at V came to 3 bases and at J to 5 bases, leaving 10 bases not matched to a gene. In TCRdb, the RT-PCR reads were re-called with MiXCR into one record per CDR3 protein. This table holds 500,000 to 650,000 distinct CDR3 sequences, approximately 7.1% found once. The sequences come from PBMCs from blood, collected less than 30 months after vaccination. This sequence was found in a man between 50 and 75 years old who received an inactivated influenza vaccine. V usage is TRBV20-1 and J usage is TRBJ2-5; 9 nucleotides line up with TRBD2. In DNA form, the CDR3 reads TGCAGTGCTAGGGTGGCGGGAGGGCCTGAGGAGACCCAGTACTTC. Translation gives CSARVAGGPEETQYF.